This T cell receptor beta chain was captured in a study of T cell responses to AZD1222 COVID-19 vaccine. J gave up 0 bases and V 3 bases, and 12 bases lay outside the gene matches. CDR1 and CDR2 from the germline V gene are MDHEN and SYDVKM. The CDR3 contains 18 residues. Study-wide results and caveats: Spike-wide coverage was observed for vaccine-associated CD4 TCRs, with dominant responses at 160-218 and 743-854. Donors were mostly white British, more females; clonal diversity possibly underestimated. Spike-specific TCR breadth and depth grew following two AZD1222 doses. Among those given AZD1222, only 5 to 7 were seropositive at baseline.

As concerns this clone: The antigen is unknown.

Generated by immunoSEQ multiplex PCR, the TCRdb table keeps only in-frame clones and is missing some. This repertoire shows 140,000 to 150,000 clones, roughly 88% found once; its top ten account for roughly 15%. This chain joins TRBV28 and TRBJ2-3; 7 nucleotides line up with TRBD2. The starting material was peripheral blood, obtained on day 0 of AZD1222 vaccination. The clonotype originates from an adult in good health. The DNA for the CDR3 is TGTGCCAGCAGTTTGTCTGGCGGGGGTCTTTCTAGCACAGATACGCAGTATTTT. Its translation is CASSLSGGGLSSTDTQYF.